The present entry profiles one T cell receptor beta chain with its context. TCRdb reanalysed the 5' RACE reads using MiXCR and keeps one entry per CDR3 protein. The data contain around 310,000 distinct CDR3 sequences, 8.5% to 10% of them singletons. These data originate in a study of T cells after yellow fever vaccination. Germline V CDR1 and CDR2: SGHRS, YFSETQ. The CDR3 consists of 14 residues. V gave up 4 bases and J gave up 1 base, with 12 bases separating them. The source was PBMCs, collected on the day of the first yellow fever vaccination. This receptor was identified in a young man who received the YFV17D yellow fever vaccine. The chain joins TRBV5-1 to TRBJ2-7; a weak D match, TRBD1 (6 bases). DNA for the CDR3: TGCGCCAGCAGCAAACAGGGACCGTCCTACGAGCAGTACTTC. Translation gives CASSKQGPSYEQYF.